These 28 T cell receptor beta chains were all obtained from the same sample, sequenced in a study of blood T cell repertoires in COVID-19. Clones were sequenced by immunoSEQ multiplex PCR, and TCRdb holds only the in-frame ones, with some missing. The sample shows 65,000 or so clones, more than 55% of them seen only once. What was sequenced was PBMCs or T cells enriched from blood (not recorded which). The receptors here all came from a woman aged 60-70 years who had been exposed to COVID-19.

The genes are TRBV27 and TRBJ2-2; D gene ambiguous. Trimming took 3 bases from V and 0 from J, leaving 8 bases between them. The CDR3 has 15 amino acids. Germline V lookup: CDR1 MNHEY, CDR2 SMNVEV (reference sequence). CDR3 residues: CASSFEASNTGELFF. The CDR3 region has the DNA TGTGCCAGCAGTTTTGAGGCTTCGAACACCGGGGAGCTGTTTTTT.

This clone was counted a few times. The CDR3 region is CATSSRQGPNYGYTF. Written as DNA, the CDR3 is TGTGCCACCAGCTCACGACAGGGCCCTAACTATGGCTACACCTTC. V is TRBV15 and J is TRBJ1-2; 7 bases map to TRBD1. Germline-derived CDR1 and CDR2 are LNHNV and YYDKDF (reference sequence). The CDR3 is 15 residues long. With 5 bases clipped from V and 0 bases from J, the junction kept 6 bases outside the gene matches.

The chain carries TRBV6-5 and TRBJ2-7; tentatively, D is TRBD1 (6 bases). The CDR3 is 14 amino acids. Trimming pared 7 bases from V and 2 bases from J, leaving 15 bases between. CDR1 MNHEY and CDR2 SVGAGI come from the germline V gene. CDR3 sequence (DNA): TGTGCCAGCAAGAGGGGGATAAGCGCCTACGAGCAGTACTTC. This encodes CASKRGISAYEQYF.

This clone was seen a handful of times. This rearrangement joins TRBV30 to TRBJ2-3; D might be TRBD2 (5 bases). Germline CDR1 GTSNPN, CDR2 SVGIG (reference sequence). The length of the CDR3 is 16 residues. Trimming cost V 0 bases and J 2 bases, with 15 bases left between them. Here the CDR3 reads CAWSVPGMTITDTQYF. CDR3 nucleotides: TGTGCCTGGAGTGTTCCCGGGATGACGATCACAGATACGCAGTATTTT.

The V call is TRBV3-1 (or the pseudogene TRBV3-2), the J call TRBJ2-1; 8 nucleotides line up with TRBD2. There are 18 residues in the CDR3. Germline CDR1 is LGHDT and CDR2 is YNNKEL (reference sequence). V shed 0 bases and J 3 bases; nucleotides not matched to a gene: 10. For the CDR3, the DNA is TGTGCCAGCAGCCAAGACTCTAGCGGGCCGCTTAACTACAATGAGCAGTTCTTC. Translated, it gives CASSQDSSGPLNYNEQFF.

The J gene is TRBJ1-5, the V gene TRBV6-5; 10 positions agree with TRBD1. Germline lookup yields CDR1 MNHEY and CDR2 SVGAGI. Trimming took 6 bases from V and 4 from J; bases not matched to a gene: 6. The CDR3 runs to 15 residues. The CDR3, as DNA: TGTGCCAGCAGGCGACAGGGGGCCATGAATCAGCCCCAGCATTTT. It specifies CASRRQGAMNQPQHF.

The gene calls are TRBV4-2 and TRBJ2-2; 8 positions match TRBD1. The CDR3 covers 14 residues. The germline V gene encodes CDR1 LGHNA and CDR2 YNFKEQ. V shed 4 bases, J shed 8 bases, and the junction held 6 bases outside the gene matches. CDR3 sequence: CASSRTGNEGELFF. For the CDR3, the DNA is TGTGCCAGCAGCCGGACAGGGAATGAGGGGGAGCTGTTTTTT.

This clone has just one count. The chain links TRBV7-2 to TRBJ2-7; 10 bases fit TRBD2. V shed 0 bases and J 6 bases; nucleotides not matched to a gene: 5. Germline loops: CDR1 SGHTA, CDR2 FQGNSA. The CDR3 totals 15 residues. CDR3 bases: TGTGCCAGCAGCTTAGCGGTTCTAGCGGGAGCCGAGCAGTACTTC. Translation gives CASSLAVLAGAEQYF.

The genes are TRBV6-5 and TRBJ1-2; 9 nucleotides agree with TRBD1. CDR3 length: 14 residues. V lost 4 bases and J lost 6; bases outside the gene matches: 6. Germline V gene sequence: CDR1 MNHEY, CDR2 SVGAGI. In DNA form, the CDR3 reads TGTGCCAGCAGTTCCTACCGGACAGGGGATGGCTACACCTTC. It codes for CASSSYRTGDGYTF.

The chain recombines TRBV5-1 with TRBJ2-3, with TRBD1 matching over 9 bases. CDR1 and CDR2 (germline): SGHRS, YFSETQ. J gave up 3 bases and V 5 bases, and 4 bases lay outside the gene matches. The CDR3 sequence is 14 residues long. Here the CDR3 DNA reads TGCGCCAGCAGATCCGGGACAGGGACAGATACGCAGTATTTT. It yields the protein CASRSGTGTDTQYF.

This clone is a singleton in its sample. V and J are TRBV9 and TRBJ2-2, with D hard to call. This CDR3 is built from 15 residues. Trimming removed 0 bases at V and 5 bases at J, with 11 bases between. Per the germline V gene, CDR1 is SGDLS and CDR2 is YYNGEE. The CDR3: CASSVGTRLTGELFF. The CDR3 DNA reads as TGTGCCAGCAGCGTAGGAACCCGGTTGACCGGGGAGCTGTTTTTT.

This rearrangement joins TRBV7-8 to TRBJ2-1, with TRBD2 matching 8 bases. From germline, CDR1 is SGHVS and CDR2 FQNEAQ. Trimming took 5 bases from V and 4 from J; bases not matched to a gene: 13. This CDR3 is 17 amino acids long. The CDR3 loop is CASSALGGGGPYNEQFF. The CDR3 DNA reads as TGTGCCAGCAGCGCCCTTGGGGGCGGGGGGCCTTACAATGAGCAGTTCTTC. Variable domain in full (rest from reference TRBV7-8 and TRBJ2-1): GAGVSQSPRYKVAKRGQDVALRCDPISGHVSLFWYQQALGQGPEFLTYFQNEAQLDKSGLPSDRFFAERPEGSVSTLKIQRTQQEDSAVYLCASSALGGGGPYNEQFFGPGTRLTVL.

V is TRBV6-5 and J is TRBJ2-3; TRBD1 aligns across 8 bases. CDR3 size: 13 residues. V dropped 5 bases and J dropped 6; count of bases not matched to a gene: 4. Per germline, CDR1 MNHEY and CDR2 SVGAGI. The CDR3 nucleotides are TGTGCCAGCAGTCGACAGGGGAGCGATACGCAGTATTTT. Translation gives CASSRQGSDTQYF.

This chain uses TRBV19 with TRBJ2-5, with D unclear. V was pared by 6 bases and J by 2 bases, with 10 bases between. Germline values: CDR1 LNHDA, CDR2 SQIVND (reference sequence). CDR3 size: 13 residues. This CDR3 is CASRSSRQETQYF. The CDR3 region has the DNA TGTGCCAGTAGATCTTCTAGACAAGAGACCCAGTACTTC.

This clone was seen a single time. The DNA for the CDR3 is TGTGCCAGCAGCTACAGCGGGAGTGGTAGGACCCAGTACTTC. Translation gives CASSYSGSGRTQYF. V gene TRBV7-6 combines with J gene TRBJ2-5; TRBD2 matches at 8 bases. With 4 bases clipped from V and 7 bases from J, the junction kept 8 bases outside the gene matches. The CDR3 length is 14 residues. In germline, CDR1 is SGHVS, CDR2 FNYEAQ.

This chain joins TRBV4-2 and TRBJ2-2; possibly TRBD2 for D (5 bases). The V end was cut by 0 bases, the J end by 7 bases, with 12 bases between. This CDR3 comprises 15 residues. Germline CDR1 is LGHNA and CDR2 is YNFKEQ. The CDR3 loop reads CASSQDTSEIGELFF. As DNA, the CDR3 is TGTGCCAGCAGCCAAGACACTAGTGAGATCGGGGAGCTGTTTTTT.

CDR3 region: CASGPGGTGKLRTEAFF. DNA of the CDR3: TGTGCCAGCGGACCGGGAGGGACAGGGAAACTGCGAACTGAAGCTTTCTTT. This chain uses TRBV2 with TRBJ1-1; TRBD1 matches at 9 bases. The CDR3 runs 17 residues. CDR1 SNHLY and CDR2 FYNNEI come from the germline V gene. V was clipped by 8 bases and J by 5 bases; unmatched bases: 18.

The chain has TRBV28 and TRBJ2-3; TRBD1 matches at 7 bases. Germline assignment: CDR1 MDHEN and CDR2 SYDVKM. The CDR3 runs to 17 residues. Trimming cost V 5 bases and J 2 bases; bases outside gene matches: 13. The CDR3 DNA is TGTGCCAGCAGTGGGGACAGATCCCCGACGTACACAGATACGCAGTATTTT. Amino acids: CASSGDRSPTYTDTQYF.

The chain employs TRBV19 and TRBJ1-6; no clear D. The CDR3 runs 13 residues. CDR1 and CDR2 from the germline V gene are LNHDA and SQIVND (reference sequence). Trimming pared 8 bases from V and 7 bases from J, leaving 12 bases between. Written as DNA, the CDR3 is TGTGCCAGTGCACAAGACGGGAATTCACCCCTCCACTTT. It encodes CASAQDGNSPLHF.

The chain uses TRBV18 and TRBJ2-2, with D unresolved. The CDR3 totals 14 residues. With 5 bases removed from V and 0 bases from J, the gap between germline ends came to 7 bases. CDR1 is KGHSH, CDR2 LQKENI, per germline. CDR3 sequence: CASSSRANTGELFF. The CDR3, as DNA: TGTGCCAGCTCAAGCCGAGCGAACACCGGGGAGCTGTTTTTT.

This clone was picked up one time. V is TRBV7-9 and J is TRBJ1-6; D possibly corresponds to TRBD1 (6 bases). CDR1 is SEHNR, CDR2 FQNEAQ, per germline (reference sequence). The ends were cut back, 5 bases at V and 5 bases at J, with 19 bases in the middle. The CDR3 totals 17 residues. CDR3 sequence: CASSQNQGPVNNSPLHF. The CDR3, as DNA: TGTGCCAGCAGCCAAAATCAGGGGCCTGTAAATAATTCACCCCTCCACTTT.

The gene calls are TRBV18 and TRBJ1-1, with 7 bases lining up with TRBD1. CDR1 KGHSH and CDR2 LQKENI come from the germline V gene. V was pared by 0 bases and J by 1 base, with 2 bases of the junction left unmatched. This CDR3 has 15 amino acids. The CDR3 region has the DNA TGTGCCAGCTCACCACCTCGGACAGGGAACACTGAAGCTTTCTTT. It specifies CASSPPRTGNTEAFF. Drawing the rest from reference TRBV18 and TRBJ1-1, the complete variable domain is NAGVMQNPRHLVRRRGQEARLRCSPMKGHSHVYWYRQLPEEGLKFMVYLQKENIIDESGMPKERFSAEFPKEGPSILRIQQVVRGDSAAYFCASSPPRTGNTEAFFGQGTRLTVV.

This rearrangement joins TRBV10-3 to TRBJ1-3; the D gene is possibly TRBD1 (6 bases). Germline V gene data show CDR1 as ENHRY and CDR2 as SYGVKD. The CDR3 length is 16 residues. Trimming pared 6 bases from V and 0 bases from J, leaving 15 bases between. In DNA, the CDR3 is TGTGCCATCAGATCCCGGGACAAGAGCTCTGGAAACACCATATATTTT. Encoded protein: CAIRSRDKSSGNTIYF.

Details on this clone: It differs at one base from a far larger clone, so likely a read error. The rearrangement uses TRBV5-1 and TRBJ1-1, with D hard to call. V shed 4 bases and J shed 1 base, with 8 bases lying between them. From germline, CDR1 is SGHRS and CDR2 YFSETQ. CDR3 length: 13 amino acids. The CDR3 DNA follows: TGCGCCAGCAGCCAAAGACAGAACACTGAAGCTTTCTTT. It translates to CASSQRQNTEAFF.

The rearrangement uses TRBV5-1 and TRBJ2-7, with D unclear. The CDR3 spans 13 residues. V lost 0 bases to trimming and J lost 2 bases, with 6 bases between them. The V gene's germline CDR1 is SGHRS and CDR2 YFSETQ. CDR3 loop: CASSLDRTYEQYF. The CDR3 DNA follows: TGCGCCAGCAGCTTGGACAGAACCTACGAGCAGTACTTC.

J is TRBJ1-2 and V is TRBV5-1, with TRBD1 identical over 9 bases. The germline V gene has CDR1 SGHRS and CDR2 YFSETQ. The trim removed 2 bases at V and 6 bases at J, leaving 11 bases unmatched. CDR3 size: 16 residues. In DNA form, the CDR3 reads TGCGCCAGCAGCTTAGGCCTTGACAGGGGGGTAGATGGCTACACCTTC. This translates into CASSLGLDRGVDGYTF.

The rearrangement joins TRBV2 to TRBJ2-3, with TRBD1 identical over 11 bases. The CDR3 consists of 13 residues. Germline CDR1 is SNHLY and CDR2 is FYNNEI. The V and J ends lost 6 bases and 4 bases, in that order; junction bases with no gene match: 0. The chain's CDR3 is CASRDRGPDTQYF. CDR3 in DNA: TGTGCCAGCAGGGACAGGGGGCCAGATACGCAGTATTTT. Looking up the rest from reference TRBV2 and TRBJ2-3 gives the full variable domain: EPEVTQTPSHQVTQMGQEVILRCVPISNHLYFYWYRQILGQKVEFLVSFYNNEISEKSEIFDDQFSVERPDGSNFTLKIRSTKLEDSAMYFCASRDRGPDTQYFGPGTRLTVL.

This clone has only a few counts. An end of the junction does not agree with germline; a read error may underlie this. The V and J genes are TRBV5-4 and TRBJ2-5; D might be TRBD1 (6 bases). CDR3 length: 13 amino acids. Germline V gives CDR1 SGHNT, CDR2 YYREEE (reference sequence). Here the CDR3 reads CASSSPTTGSNDF. The CDR3 DNA sequence: TGTGCCAGCAGCTCCCCTACGACAGGATCAAACGACTTC.